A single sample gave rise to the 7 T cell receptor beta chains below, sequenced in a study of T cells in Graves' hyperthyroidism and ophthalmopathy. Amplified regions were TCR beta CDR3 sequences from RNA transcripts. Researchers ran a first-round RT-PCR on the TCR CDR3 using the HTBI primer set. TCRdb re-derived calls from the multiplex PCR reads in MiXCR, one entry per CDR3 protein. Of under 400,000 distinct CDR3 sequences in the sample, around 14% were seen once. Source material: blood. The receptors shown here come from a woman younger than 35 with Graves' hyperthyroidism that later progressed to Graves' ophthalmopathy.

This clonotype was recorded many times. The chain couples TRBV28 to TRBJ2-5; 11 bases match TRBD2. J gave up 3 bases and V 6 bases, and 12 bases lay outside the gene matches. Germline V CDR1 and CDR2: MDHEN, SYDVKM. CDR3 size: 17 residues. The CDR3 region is CASRIPVGLAAEETQYF. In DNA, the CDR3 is TGTGCCAGCAGGATCCCGGTGGGACTAGCGGCCGAAGAGACCCAGTACTTC.

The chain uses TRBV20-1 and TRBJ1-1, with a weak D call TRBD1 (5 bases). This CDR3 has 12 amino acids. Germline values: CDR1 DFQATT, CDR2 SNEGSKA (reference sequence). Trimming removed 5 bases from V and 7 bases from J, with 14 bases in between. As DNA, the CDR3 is TGCAGTGCTTCCCGGGACTACTATGAAGCTTTCTTT. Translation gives CSASRDYYEAFF.

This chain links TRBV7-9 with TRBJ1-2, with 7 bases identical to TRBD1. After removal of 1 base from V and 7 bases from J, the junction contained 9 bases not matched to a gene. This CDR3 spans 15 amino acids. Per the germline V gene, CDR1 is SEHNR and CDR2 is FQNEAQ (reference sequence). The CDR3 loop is CASSLGRAGGVGYTF. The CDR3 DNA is TGTGCCAGCAGCTTAGGACGGGCAGGGGGAGTTGGCTACACCTTC.

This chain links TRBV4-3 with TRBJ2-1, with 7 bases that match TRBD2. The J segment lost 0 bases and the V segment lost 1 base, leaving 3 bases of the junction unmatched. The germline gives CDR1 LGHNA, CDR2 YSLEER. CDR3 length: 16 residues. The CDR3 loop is CASSQGGGSSYNEQFF. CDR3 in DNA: TGCGCCAGCAGCCAAGGGGGGGGGAGCTCCTACAATGAGCAGTTCTTC.

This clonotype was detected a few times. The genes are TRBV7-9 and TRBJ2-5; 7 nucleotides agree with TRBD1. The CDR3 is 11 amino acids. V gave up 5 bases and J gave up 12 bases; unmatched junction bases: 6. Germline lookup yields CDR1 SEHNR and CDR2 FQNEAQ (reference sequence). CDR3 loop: CASSLDRAEYF. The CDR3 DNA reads TGTGCCAGCAGCCTAGACAGGGCTGAGTACTTC.

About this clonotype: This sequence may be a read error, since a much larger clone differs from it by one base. This CDR3 is CASSLGRILRHYNEQYF. For the CDR3, the DNA is TGTGCCAGCAGCTTAGGTAGAATCCTACGGCACTACAATGAGCAGTACTTC. The chain joins TRBV7-2 to TRBJ2-1; unclear D gene. The assigned J gene may be wrong: the sequence end matches TRBJ2-7 better. This CDR3 contains 17 residues. Germline lookup yields CDR1 SGHTA and CDR2 FQGNSA.

CDR3 nucleotides: TGTGCCAGCACCCAGGGGGCGACAGATACGCAGTATTTT. Its protein is CASTQGATDTQYF. The V gene is TRBV12-3 or TRBV12-4, the J gene TRBJ2-3; 8 bases match TRBD1. The V and J ends lost 7 bases and 3 bases, in that order; junction bases with no gene match: 3. The CDR3 length is 13 residues.